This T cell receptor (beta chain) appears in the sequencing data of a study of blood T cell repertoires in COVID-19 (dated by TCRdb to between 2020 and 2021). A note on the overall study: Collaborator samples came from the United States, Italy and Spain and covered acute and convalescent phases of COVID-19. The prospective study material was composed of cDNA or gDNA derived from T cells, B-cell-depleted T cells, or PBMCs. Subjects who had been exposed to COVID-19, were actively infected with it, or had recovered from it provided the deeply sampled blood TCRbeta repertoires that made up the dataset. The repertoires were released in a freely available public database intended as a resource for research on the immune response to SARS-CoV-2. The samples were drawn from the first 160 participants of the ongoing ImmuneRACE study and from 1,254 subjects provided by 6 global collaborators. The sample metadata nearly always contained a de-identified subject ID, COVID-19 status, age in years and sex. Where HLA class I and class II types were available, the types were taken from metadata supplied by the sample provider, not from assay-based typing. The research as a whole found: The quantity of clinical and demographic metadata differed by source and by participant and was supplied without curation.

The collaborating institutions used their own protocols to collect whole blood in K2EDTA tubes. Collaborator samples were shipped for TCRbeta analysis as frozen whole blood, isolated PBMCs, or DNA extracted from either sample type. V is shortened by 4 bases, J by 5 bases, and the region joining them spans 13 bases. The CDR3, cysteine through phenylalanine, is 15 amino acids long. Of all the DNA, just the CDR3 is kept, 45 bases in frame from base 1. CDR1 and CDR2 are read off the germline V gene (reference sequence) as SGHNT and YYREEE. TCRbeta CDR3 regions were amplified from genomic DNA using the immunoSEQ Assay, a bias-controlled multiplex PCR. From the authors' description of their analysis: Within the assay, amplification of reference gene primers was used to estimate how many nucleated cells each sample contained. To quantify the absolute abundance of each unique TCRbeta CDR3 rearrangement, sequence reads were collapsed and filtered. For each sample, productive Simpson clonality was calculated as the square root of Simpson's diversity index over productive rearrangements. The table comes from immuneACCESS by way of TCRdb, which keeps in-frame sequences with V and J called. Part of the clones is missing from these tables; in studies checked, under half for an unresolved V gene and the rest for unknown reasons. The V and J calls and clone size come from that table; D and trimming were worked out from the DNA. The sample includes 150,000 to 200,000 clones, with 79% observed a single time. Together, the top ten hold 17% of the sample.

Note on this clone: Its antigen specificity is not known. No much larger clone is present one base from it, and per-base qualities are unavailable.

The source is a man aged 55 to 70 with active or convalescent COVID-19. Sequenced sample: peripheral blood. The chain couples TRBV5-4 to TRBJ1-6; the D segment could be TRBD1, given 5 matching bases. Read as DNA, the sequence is TGTGCCAGCAGCCTCCCCGACAGAGATAATTCACCCCTCCACTTT. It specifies CASSLPDRDNSPLHF.